This T cell receptor beta chain was sequenced in a study of T cell responses to AZD1222 COVID-19 vaccine. About this clone: What it binds is not known.

General observations from the study: Donors skewed white British and female; clonal diversity was possibly underestimated. A rise in Spike-specific TCR breadth and depth followed two AZD1222 doses.

Germline V CDR1 and CDR2: SGHKS, YYEKEE (reference sequence). V was trimmed by 2 bases and J by 6 bases, leaving 17 bases between them. The CDR3 totals 16 residues. TCRdb keeps only in-frame clones here, not all; method: immunoSEQ multiplex PCR. The table lists about 200,000 clones, approximately 90% of them singletons. The sequence was obtained from an adult who received the AZD1222 COVID-19 vaccine. V gene TRBV5-5 combines with J gene TRBJ2-2, with a possible D match to TRBD1 (5 bases). The sequencing here drew on peripheral blood, taken 28 days after the second AZD1222 dose. CDR3 amino acids: CASSLGAQRFPGELFF. CDR3 nucleotides: TGTGCCAGCAGCTTAGGGGCGCAGCGTTTCCCCGGGGAGCTGTTTTTT.